Listed below are T cell receptor beta chains from one sample, sequenced in a study of T cell responses to AZD1222 COVID-19 vaccine. Data came from immunoSEQ multiplex PCR; TCRdb stores just in-frame clones and leaves some out. The sample shows about 170,000 clones, about 92% of them seen only once. The material sequenced was peripheral blood, taken on day 0 of AZD1222 vaccination. The receptors shown here come from an adult in good health. Each CDR3 is given with its conserved first and last residue. The D gene is left open where the match is weak. Clone size appears in some rows only: once, few, many, or a class for an expanded clone.

d_call: TRBD1; clone_size: -; j_call: TRBJ1-5; v_call: TRBV20-1; cdr3_length: 15; cdr3_aa: CSASPSTGANQPQHF; cdr3_nt: TGCAGTGCTAGTCCCTCGACAGGGGCCAATCAGCCCCAGCATTTT
d_call: -; clone_size: -; j_call: TRBJ1-2; v_call: TRBV7-8; cdr3_length: 17; cdr3_aa: CASSLGLHRGIDYGYTF; cdr3_nt: TGTGCCAGCAGCTTAGGACTCCACCGTGGGATAGACTATGGCTACACCTTC
d_call: -; clone_size: -; j_call: TRBJ1-1; v_call: TRBV11-2; cdr3_length: 13; cdr3_aa: CASSLRGNTEAFF; cdr3_nt: TGTGCCAGCAGCTTGCGGGGGAACACTGAAGCTTTCTTT
d_call: -; clone_size: -; j_call: TRBJ1-3; v_call: TRBV5-5; cdr3_length: 15; cdr3_aa: CASSLEWATGNTIYF; cdr3_nt: TGTGCCAGCAGCTTGGAATGGGCAACTGGAAACACCATATATTTT
d_call: -; clone_size: once; j_call: TRBJ1-5; v_call: TRBV2; cdr3_length: 13; cdr3_aa: CASRLTGYQPQHF; cdr3_nt: TGTGCCAGCAGGCTAACAGGGTATCAGCCCCAGCATTTT
d_call: -; clone_size: -; j_call: TRBJ1-1; v_call: TRBV14; cdr3_length: 13; cdr3_aa: CASSSLRHTEAFF; cdr3_nt: TGTGCCAGCAGCTCCTTACGACACACTGAAGCTTTCTTT
d_call: TRBD2; clone_size: -; j_call: TRBJ2-7; v_call: TRBV19; cdr3_length: 16; cdr3_aa: CASRRVLAGDAYEQYF; cdr3_nt: TGTGCCAGCAGAAGGGTACTAGCGGGAGACGCCTACGAGCAGTACTTC
d_call: TRBD1; clone_size: -; j_call: TRBJ1-3; v_call: TRBV2; cdr3_length: 13; cdr3_aa: CASSVDRGYTIYF; cdr3_nt: TGTGCCAGCAGTGTGGACAGGGGGTACACCATATATTTT
d_call: -; clone_size: -; j_call: TRBJ2-1; v_call: TRBV19; cdr3_length: 13; cdr3_aa: CASSVAFYNEQFF; cdr3_nt: TGTGCCAGTAGTGTCGCCTTCTACAATGAGCAGTTCTTC
d_call: -; clone_size: -; j_call: TRBJ1-1; v_call: TRBV6-5; cdr3_length: 14; cdr3_aa: CASRRDTVNTEAFF; cdr3_nt: TGTGCCAGCAGACGGGACACCGTGAACACTGAAGCTTTCTTT
d_call: -; clone_size: -; j_call: TRBJ1-2; v_call: TRBV7-8; cdr3_length: 14; cdr3_aa: CASSLIGQGMGYTF; cdr3_nt: TGTGCCAGCAGCTTAATTGGGCAGGGGATGGGCTACACCTTC
d_call: -; clone_size: -; j_call: TRBJ1-5; v_call: TRBV12-3/TRBV12-4; cdr3_length: 13; cdr3_aa: CASSLSEDQPQHF; cdr3_nt: TGTGCCAGCAGTTTGTCCGAGGATCAGCCCCAGCATTTT
d_call: TRBD2; clone_size: -; j_call: TRBJ2-5; v_call: TRBV24-1; cdr3_length: 18; cdr3_aa: CATSDLPGGSGRLETQYF; cdr3_nt: TGTGCCACCAGTGATTTACCCGGCGGTAGCGGGAGGCTCGAGACCCAGTACTTC
d_call: -; clone_size: -; j_call: TRBJ2-2; v_call: TRBV20-1; cdr3_length: 14; cdr3_aa: CSASPQTNTGELFF; cdr3_nt: TGCAGTGCCAGTCCCCAGACGAACACCGGGGAGCTGTTTTTT
d_call: -; clone_size: -; j_call: TRBJ2-1; v_call: TRBV24-1; cdr3_length: 13; cdr3_aa: CATSDLSPEGQFF; cdr3_nt: TGTGCCACCAGTGACCTCTCGCCGGAGGGGCAGTTCTTC
d_call: -; clone_size: -; j_call: TRBJ2-3; v_call: TRBV4-1; cdr3_length: 15; cdr3_aa: CASRGEQGGTDTQYF; cdr3_nt: TGCGCCAGCAGGGGGGAACAGGGTGGAACAGATACGCAGTATTTT
d_call: -; clone_size: -; j_call: TRBJ1-1; v_call: TRBV30; cdr3_length: 14; cdr3_aa: CAWSVSQGTPGAFF; cdr3_nt: TGTGCCTGGAGTGTAAGTCAGGGGACTCCTGGGGCTTTCTTT
d_call: -; clone_size: -; j_call: TRBJ1-6; v_call: TRBV19; cdr3_length: 15; cdr3_aa: CASSIGRIRNSPLHF; cdr3_nt: TGTGCCAGTAGTATCGGTCGGATAAGAAATTCACCCCTCCACTTT
d_call: -; clone_size: few; j_call: TRBJ2-2; v_call: TRBV7-9; cdr3_length: 15; cdr3_aa: CASSLGSANTGELFF; cdr3_nt: TGTGCCAGCAGCTTAGGGTCCGCGAACACCGGGGAGCTGTTTTTT
d_call: TRBD2; clone_size: -; j_call: TRBJ2-2; v_call: TRBV19; cdr3_length: 16; cdr3_aa: CASSIVAGIEGGELFF; cdr3_nt: TGTGCCAGTAGTATTGTAGCGGGAATCGAGGGCGGGGAGCTGTTTTTT
d_call: TRBD1; clone_size: -; j_call: TRBJ1-5; v_call: TRBV4-1; cdr3_length: 16; cdr3_aa: CASSQDRDSFNQPQHF; cdr3_nt: TGCGCCAGCAGCCAAGACCGGGACAGTTTCAATCAGCCCCAGCATTTT
d_call: TRBD2; clone_size: -; j_call: TRBJ2-3; v_call: TRBV19; cdr3_length: 18; cdr3_aa: CASSRGLAGGPGTDTQYF; cdr3_nt: TGTGCCAGTAGTAGAGGACTAGCGGGAGGGCCAGGCACAGATACGCAGTATTTT
d_call: TRBD1; clone_size: -; j_call: TRBJ1-1; v_call: TRBV7-9; cdr3_length: 13; cdr3_aa: CASGTGMNTEAFF; cdr3_nt: TGTGCCAGCGGGACAGGGATGAACACTGAAGCTTTCTTT
d_call: -; clone_size: -; j_call: TRBJ1-2; v_call: TRBV19; cdr3_length: 15; cdr3_aa: CASSRGKGELYGYTF; cdr3_nt: TGTGCCAGTAGTCGCGGAAAGGGAGAATTATATGGCTACACCTTC
d_call: -; clone_size: once; j_call: TRBJ1-1; v_call: TRBV4-1; cdr3_length: 15; cdr3_aa: CASSQEDSGNTEAFF; cdr3_nt: TGCGCCAGCAGCCAAGAAGACTCCGGGAACACTGAAGCTTTCTTT
d_call: -; clone_size: -; j_call: TRBJ2-6; v_call: TRBV4-1; cdr3_length: 17; cdr3_aa: CASSQAGTKSGANVLTF; cdr3_nt: TGCGCCAGCAGCCAAGCCGGGACAAAATCTGGGGCCAACGTCCTGACTTTC
d_call: -; clone_size: -; j_call: TRBJ1-1; v_call: TRBV7-2; cdr3_length: 14; cdr3_aa: CASSLRRGNTEAFF; cdr3_nt: TGTGCCAGCAGCTTACGTAGGGGGAACACTGAAGCTTTCTTT
d_call: TRBD1; clone_size: -; j_call: TRBJ1-1; v_call: TRBV4-1; cdr3_length: 16; cdr3_aa: CASSPRQGGMGTEAFF; cdr3_nt: TGCGCCAGCAGCCCTCGACAGGGTGGGATGGGCACTGAAGCTTTCTTT
d_call: TRBD2; clone_size: -; j_call: TRBJ2-1; v_call: TRBV30; cdr3_length: 15; cdr3_aa: CAWSITSGRGNEQFF; cdr3_nt: TGTGCCTGGAGTATCACTAGCGGGAGGGGGAATGAGCAGTTCTTC
d_call: -; clone_size: few; j_call: TRBJ1-2; v_call: TRBV6-2/TRBV6-3; cdr3_length: 13; cdr3_aa: CASSQGPTRGYTF; cdr3_nt: TGTGCCAGCAGCCAGGGACCCACGAGAGGCTACACCTTC
d_call: -; clone_size: -; j_call: TRBJ2-7; v_call: TRBV12-3/TRBV12-4; cdr3_length: 13; cdr3_aa: CASSLRERYEQYF; cdr3_nt: TGTGCCAGCAGTTTAAGGGAACGCTACGAGCAGTACTTC
d_call: -; clone_size: -; j_call: TRBJ2-3; v_call: TRBV11-2; cdr3_length: 15; cdr3_aa: CASSLDRVGTDTQYF; cdr3_nt: TGTGCCAGCAGCTTAGATCGGGTCGGCACAGATACGCAGTATTTT
d_call: -; clone_size: -; j_call: TRBJ1-2; v_call: TRBV12-3/TRBV12-4; cdr3_length: 12; cdr3_aa: CASSFLSRGYTF; cdr3_nt: TGTGCCAGCAGTTTTTTATCCCGCGGCTACACCTTC
d_call: -; clone_size: -; j_call: TRBJ2-7; v_call: TRBV5-1; cdr3_length: 17; cdr3_aa: CASSLAGGTGLAYEQYF; cdr3_nt: TGCGCCAGCAGCTTGGCAGGGGGTACGGGACTGGCCTACGAGCAGTACTTC
d_call: -; clone_size: -; j_call: TRBJ2-2; v_call: TRBV10-3; cdr3_length: 15; cdr3_aa: CAISERGTNTGELFF; cdr3_nt: TGTGCCATCAGTGAACGGGGGACGAACACCGGGGAGCTGTTTTTT